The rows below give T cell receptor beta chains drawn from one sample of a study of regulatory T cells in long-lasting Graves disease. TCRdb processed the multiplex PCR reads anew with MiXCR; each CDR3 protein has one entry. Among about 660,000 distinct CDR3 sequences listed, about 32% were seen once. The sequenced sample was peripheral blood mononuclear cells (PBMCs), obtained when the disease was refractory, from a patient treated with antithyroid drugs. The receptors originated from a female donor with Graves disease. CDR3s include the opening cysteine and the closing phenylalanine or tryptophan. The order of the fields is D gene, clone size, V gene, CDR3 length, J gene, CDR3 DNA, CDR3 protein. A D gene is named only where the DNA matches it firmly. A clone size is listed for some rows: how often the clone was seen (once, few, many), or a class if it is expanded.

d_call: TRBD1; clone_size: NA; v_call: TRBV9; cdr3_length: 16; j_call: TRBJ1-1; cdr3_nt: TGTGCCAGCAGCCCGGACAGGGCCTCCCTGAACACTGAAGCTTTCTTT; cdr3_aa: CASSPDRASLNTEAFF
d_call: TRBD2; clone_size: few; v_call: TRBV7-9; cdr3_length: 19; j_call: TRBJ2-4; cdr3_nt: TGTGCCAGCAGCTCCCGCAGAGCTAGCGGGGTTATGGCCAAAAACATTCAGTACTTC; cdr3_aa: CASSSRRASGVMAKNIQYF
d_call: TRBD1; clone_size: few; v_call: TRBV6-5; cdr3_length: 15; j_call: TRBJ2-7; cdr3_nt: TGTGCCAGCAGTTACCGGGACAGGGGGCGGAGCGAGCAGTACTTC; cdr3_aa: CASSYRDRGRSEQYF
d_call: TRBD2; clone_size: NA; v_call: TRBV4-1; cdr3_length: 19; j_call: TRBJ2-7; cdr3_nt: TGCGCCAGCAGCCAAGATTTACTAGCGGGAGGCCCGAGCTCCTACGAGCAGTACTTC; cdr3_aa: CASSQDLLAGGPSSYEQYF
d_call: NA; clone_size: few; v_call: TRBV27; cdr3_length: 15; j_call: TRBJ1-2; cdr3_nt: TGTGCCAGCAGTTCGGCTCAGGGGAAACCTGGGAGCTACACCTTC; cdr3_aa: CASSSAQGKPGSYTF
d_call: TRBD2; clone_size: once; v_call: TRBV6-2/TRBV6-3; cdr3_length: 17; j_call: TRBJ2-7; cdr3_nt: TGTGCCAGCAGTGTGACTGCCGGGACTAACGTCTCCTACGAGCAGTACTTC; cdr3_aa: CASSVTAGTNVSYEQYF
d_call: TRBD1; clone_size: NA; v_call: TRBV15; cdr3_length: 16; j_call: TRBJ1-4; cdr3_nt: TGTGCCACCAGCAGAGTCCAGACAGGGATCGGTGAAAAACTGTTTTTT; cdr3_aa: CATSRVQTGIGEKLFF
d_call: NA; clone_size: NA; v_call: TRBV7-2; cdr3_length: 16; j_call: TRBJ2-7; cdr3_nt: TGTGCCAGCAGCTGGGGATTTGAGGGAGTGGCTGGCGAGCAGTACTTC; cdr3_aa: CASSWGFEGVAGEQYF
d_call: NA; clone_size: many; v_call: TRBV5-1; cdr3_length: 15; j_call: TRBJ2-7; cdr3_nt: TGCGCCAGCAGCTTGTGGTTGTCTAGCGATTACGAGCAGTACTTC; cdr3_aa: CASSLWLSSDYEQYF
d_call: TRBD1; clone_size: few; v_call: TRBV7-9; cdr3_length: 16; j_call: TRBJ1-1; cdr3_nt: TGTGCCAGCAGTCCCGGGACAGGGGTCGGGAACACTGAAGCTTTCTTT; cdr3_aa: CASSPGTGVGNTEAFF
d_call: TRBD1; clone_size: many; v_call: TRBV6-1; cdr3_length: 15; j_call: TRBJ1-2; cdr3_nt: TGTGCCAGCAGAAATACAGGGGGCTGGATCTATGGCTACACCTTC; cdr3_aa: CASRNTGGWIYGYTF
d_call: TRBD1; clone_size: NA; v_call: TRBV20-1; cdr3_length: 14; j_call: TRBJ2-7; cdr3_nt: TGCAGTGCTAGAGACCCAGACAGGGGCTACGAGCAGTACTTC; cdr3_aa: CSARDPDRGYEQYF
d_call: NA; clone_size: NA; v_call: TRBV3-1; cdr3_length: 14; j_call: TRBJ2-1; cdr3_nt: TGTGCCAGCAGCCGAGGGGGGGTTAACAATGAGCAGTTCTTC; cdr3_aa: CASSRGGVNNEQFF
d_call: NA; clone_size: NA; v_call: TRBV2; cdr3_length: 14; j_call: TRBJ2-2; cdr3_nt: TGTGCCAGCAGAGAACAATTGGGGACCGGGGAGCTGTTTTTT; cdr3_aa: CASREQLGTGELFF
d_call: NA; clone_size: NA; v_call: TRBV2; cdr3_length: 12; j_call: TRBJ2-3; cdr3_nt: TGTGCCAGCAAATTTAGCACAGATACGCAGTATTTT; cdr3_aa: CASKFSTDTQYF
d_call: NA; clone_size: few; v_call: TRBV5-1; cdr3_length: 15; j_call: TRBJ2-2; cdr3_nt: TGCGCCAGCAGCTTGGGATCGAATCAGGCCGGGGAGCTGTTTTTT; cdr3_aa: CASSLGSNQAGELFF
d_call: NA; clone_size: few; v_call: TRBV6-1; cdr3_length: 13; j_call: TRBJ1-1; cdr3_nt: TGTGCCAGCAGAGGATGGTCTACGGCTGAAGCTTTCTTT; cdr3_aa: CASRGWSTAEAFF
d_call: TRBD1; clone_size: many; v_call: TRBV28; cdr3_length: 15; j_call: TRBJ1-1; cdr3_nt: TGTGCCAGCAGTACCCACGGACAGGGTAACACTGAAGCTTTCTTT; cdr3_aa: CASSTHGQGNTEAFF
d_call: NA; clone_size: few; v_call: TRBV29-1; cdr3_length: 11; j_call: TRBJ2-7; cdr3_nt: TGCAGCGTCTGGGCCTTAGGGGAGCAGTACTTC; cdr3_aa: CSVWALGEQYF
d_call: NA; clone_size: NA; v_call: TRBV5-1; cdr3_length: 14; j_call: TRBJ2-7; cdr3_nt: TGCGCCAGCAGCTTGGTGTACGGTACCTACGAGCAGTACTTC; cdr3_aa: CASSLVYGTYEQYF
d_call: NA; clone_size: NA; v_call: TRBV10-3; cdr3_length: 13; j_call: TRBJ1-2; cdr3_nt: TGTGCCATCAGTGTGGACCGGGCCTGGGGCTACACCTTC; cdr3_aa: CAISVDRAWGYTF
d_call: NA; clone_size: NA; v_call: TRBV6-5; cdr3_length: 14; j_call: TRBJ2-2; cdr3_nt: TGTGCCAGCAGTTACGAGATGGTGGCCGGGGAGCTGTTTTTT; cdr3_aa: CASSYEMVAGELFF
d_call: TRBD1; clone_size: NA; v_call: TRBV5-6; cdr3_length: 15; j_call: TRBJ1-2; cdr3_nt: TGTGCCAGCACATACGGGACAGGGGACGTTGTTGGCTACACCTTC; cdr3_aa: CASTYGTGDVVGYTF
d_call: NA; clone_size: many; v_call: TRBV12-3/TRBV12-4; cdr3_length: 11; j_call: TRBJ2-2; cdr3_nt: TGTGCCAGCAGTTCCACCGGGGAGCTGTTTTTT; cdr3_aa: CASSSTGELFF
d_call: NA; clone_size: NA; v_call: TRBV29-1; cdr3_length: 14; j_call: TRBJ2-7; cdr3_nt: TGCAGCGTGAAGGAAGGAGGGCCCTCCTACGAGCAGTACTTC; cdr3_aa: CSVKEGGPSYEQYF
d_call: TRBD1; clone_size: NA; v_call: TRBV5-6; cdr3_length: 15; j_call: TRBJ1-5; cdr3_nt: TGTGCCAGCAGCCGGGGGACAGGGGGCACGCAGCCCCAGCATTTT; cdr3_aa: CASSRGTGGTQPQHF
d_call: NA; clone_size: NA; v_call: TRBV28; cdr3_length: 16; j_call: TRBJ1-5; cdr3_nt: TGTGCCAGCAGTTTGGCGGTGAGGGGTTTCAATCAGCCCCAGCATTTT; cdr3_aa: CASSLAVRGFNQPQHF
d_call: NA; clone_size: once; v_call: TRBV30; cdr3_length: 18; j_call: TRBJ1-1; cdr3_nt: TGTGCCTGGAGTGTAGGGCGACACCGGACGTCGTACGTGGGCGAGGCTTTCTTT; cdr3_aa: CAWSVGRHRTSYVGEAFF
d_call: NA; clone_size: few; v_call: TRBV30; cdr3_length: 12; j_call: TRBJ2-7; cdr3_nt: TGTGCCTGGAGTGTAACCGGAGGCGAGCAGTACTTC; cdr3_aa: CAWSVTGGEQYF
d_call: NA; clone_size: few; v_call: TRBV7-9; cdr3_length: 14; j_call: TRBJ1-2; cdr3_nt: TGTGCCAGCCTGACAGCTAGCGCGCGTGGTGGCTACACCTTC; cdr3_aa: CASLTASARGGYTF
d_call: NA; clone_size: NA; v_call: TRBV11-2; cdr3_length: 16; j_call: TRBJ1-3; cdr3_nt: TGTGCCAGCAGCTTAGGGGCAGGGGTGGAAGGAAACACCATATATTTT; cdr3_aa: CASSLGAGVEGNTIYF
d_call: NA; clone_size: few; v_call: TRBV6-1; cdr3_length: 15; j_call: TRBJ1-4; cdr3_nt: TGTGCCAGCAGTGAAAGTCTAACCCGAGGGGAAAAACTGTTTTTT; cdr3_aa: CASSESLTRGEKLFF